Below are 3 T cell receptor beta chains sequenced from a single sample in a study of blood T cells in healthy people across ages. PCR was performed a second time for roughly 7 to 12 cycles using a sample-barcoded 5' primer and a J-beta primer mix. TCRdb fed the 5' RACE reads into MiXCR, producing one record per CDR3 protein. Among hundreds of thousands of distinct CDR3 sequences listed, less than 70% were seen once. The sample comprised blood. These receptor sequences come from a man at least 80 years old in good health.

The rearrangement uses TRBV12-3 or TRBV12-4 and TRBJ2-7; D is perhaps TRBD1 (5 bases). The J call may be in error: the DNA end matches TRBJ2-4 better. This CDR3 has 13 residues. DNA of the CDR3: TGTGCCAGCAGTTTAGGACAGTTGAACATTCAGTACTTC. It translates to CASSLGQLNIQYF.

This chain joins TRBV7-2 and TRBJ2-5; 8 nucleotides agree with TRBD1. Gene TRBJ2-7 matches the end of the DNA better, so the J call may be wrong. Germline CDR1 and CDR2: SGHTA and FQGNSA. The CDR3 totals 16 residues. The chain's CDR3 is CASSYLLTGARVEQYF. The CDR3 DNA reads TGTGCCAGCAGCTACCTACTGACAGGGGCGCGGGTCGAGCAGTACTTC.

The chain uses TRBV20-1 and TRBJ2-4, with TRBD2 matching 10 bases. Per germline, CDR1 DFQATT and CDR2 SNEGSKA (reference sequence). The V segment lost 7 bases and the J segment 1 base; nucleotides outside the gene matches: 7. The length of the CDR3 is 15 residues. The CDR3 loop reads CSGLAGEGAKNIQYF. In nucleotides, the CDR3 is TGCAGTGGGCTAGCGGGAGAAGGGGCCAAAAACATTCAGTACTTC.